A selection of T cell receptor beta chains follows, all from one sample in a study of regulatory T cells in long-lasting Graves disease. TCRdb re-derived calls from the multiplex PCR reads in MiXCR, one entry per CDR3 protein. Of some 410,000 distinct CDR3 sequences in the sample, 15% to 20% were seen once. These data were also reused for a study on T cells in Graves' hyperthyroidism and ophthalmopathy.

The sample in question was peripheral blood mononuclear cells (PBMCs), obtained at new diagnosis, from a patient treated with antithyroid drugs. The receptors originated from a woman aged 25 to 39 with Graves disease. Both conserved end residues are part of each CDR3. D genes are given only for firm matches. A clone size is listed for some rows: how often the clone was seen (once, few, many), or a class if it is expanded.

v_call: TRBV6-2/TRBV6-3
clone_size: NA
d_call: NA
j_call: TRBJ2-1
cdr3_aa: CASYHPLARASLF
cdr3_nt: TGTGCCAGCTACCATCCACTAGCCCGAGCGTCGCTCTTC

v_call: TRBV28
clone_size: many
d_call: NA
j_call: TRBJ2-7
cdr3_aa: CASSGRGLWEQYF
cdr3_nt: TGTGCCAGTTCCGGCAGGGGACTTTGGGAGCAGTACTTC

v_call: TRBV5-1
clone_size: many
d_call: NA
j_call: TRBJ2-1
cdr3_aa: CASSLSASLSSYNEQFF
cdr3_nt: TGTGCCAGCAGCTTGTCGGCCTCCCTGAGCTCCTACAATGAGCAGTTCTTC

v_call: TRBV7-2
clone_size: NA
d_call: TRBD2
j_call: TRBJ2-7
cdr3_aa: CASSSGTSGRHYEQYF
cdr3_nt: TGTGCCAGCAGCTCGGGGACTAGCGGGAGGCACTACGAGCAGTACTTC

v_call: TRBV3-1
clone_size: many
d_call: NA
j_call: TRBJ2-3
cdr3_aa: CASSPPGPKTDTQYF
cdr3_nt: TGTGCCAGCAGCCCCCCGGGGCCGAAGACAGATACGCAGTATTTT

v_call: TRBV9
clone_size: NA
d_call: NA
j_call: TRBJ1-1
cdr3_aa: CASSLYSGSADTEAFF
cdr3_nt: TGTGCCAGCAGCTTATATTCGGGATCCGCGGACACTGAAGCTTTCTTT

v_call: TRBV6-5
clone_size: NA
d_call: NA
j_call: TRBJ2-1
cdr3_aa: CASSSIAVEQFF
cdr3_nt: TGTGCCAGCAGTTCTATCGCTGTGGAGCAGTTCTTC

v_call: TRBV11-1
clone_size: NA
d_call: NA
j_call: TRBJ2-2
cdr3_aa: CASSLFSWGAGTGELFF
cdr3_nt: TGTGCCAGCAGCTTATTCTCGTGGGGGGCCGGCACCGGGGAGCTGTTTTTT

v_call: TRBV9
clone_size: many
d_call: NA
j_call: TRBJ1-5
cdr3_aa: CASSDAGVNQPQHF
cdr3_nt: TGTGCCAGCAGCGACGCAGGAGTCAATCAGCCCCAGCATTTT

v_call: TRBV11-2
clone_size: many
d_call: TRBD2
j_call: TRBJ2-7
cdr3_aa: CASSLDGGSSLSYEQYF
cdr3_nt: TGTGCCAGCAGCTTAGATGGCGGGAGCTCTTTATCCTACGAGCAGTACTTC

v_call: TRBV3-1
clone_size: many
d_call: NA
j_call: TRBJ2-4
cdr3_aa: CASSQAGVGKNIQYF
cdr3_nt: TGTGCCAGCAGCCAAGCAGGAGTCGGCAAAAACATTCAGTACTTC

v_call: TRBV20-1
clone_size: once
d_call: NA
j_call: TRBJ1-4
cdr3_aa: CSASHRDERTNEKLFF
cdr3_nt: TGCAGTGCTAGCCATAGGGATGAGCGAACTAATGAAAAACTGTTTTTT

v_call: TRBV20-1
clone_size: many
d_call: NA
j_call: TRBJ1-6
cdr3_aa: CSAASGQYNSPLHF
cdr3_nt: TGCAGTGCCGCAAGTGGACAGTATAATTCACCCCTCCACTTT

v_call: TRBV4-1
clone_size: few
d_call: NA
j_call: TRBJ2-1
cdr3_aa: CASSQEPDRGRNLYNEQFF
cdr3_nt: TGCGCCAGCAGCCAAGAACCCGACCGTGGGAGGAACCTTTACAATGAGCAGTTCTTC

v_call: TRBV5-4
clone_size: NA
d_call: TRBD1
j_call: TRBJ1-1
cdr3_aa: CASSSERGLAEAFF
cdr3_nt: TGTGCCAGCAGCTCCGAAAGGGGGCTAGCTGAAGCTTTCTTT

v_call: TRBV10-3
clone_size: many
d_call: NA
j_call: TRBJ2-1
cdr3_aa: CAAEFGENNEQFF
cdr3_nt: TGTGCCGCGGAGTTTGGCGAAAACAATGAGCAGTTCTTC

v_call: TRBV20-1
clone_size: NA
d_call: TRBD2
j_call: TRBJ2-1
cdr3_aa: CSAQTSGTNEQFF
cdr3_nt: TGCAGTGCTCAAACTAGCGGAACGAATGAGCAGTTCTTC

v_call: TRBV7-2
clone_size: many
d_call: NA
j_call: TRBJ2-1
cdr3_aa: CASSLDLWGQFF
cdr3_nt: TGTGCCAGCAGCTTAGATCTCTGGGGACAGTTCTTC

v_call: TRBV5-1
clone_size: few
d_call: NA
j_call: TRBJ1-2
cdr3_aa: CASSFTGTFGYTF
cdr3_nt: TGCGCCAGCAGCTTCACCGGGACCTTTGGCTACACCTTC

v_call: TRBV18
clone_size: many
d_call: NA
j_call: TRBJ2-7
cdr3_aa: CASSPARYEQYF
cdr3_nt: TGTGCCAGCTCACCAGCACGCTACGAGCAGTACTTC

v_call: TRBV7-2
clone_size: many
d_call: NA
j_call: TRBJ2-7
cdr3_aa: CASSPTADPSYEQYF
cdr3_nt: TGTGCCAGCAGCCCGACGGCCGACCCCTCCTACGAGCAGTACTTC

v_call: TRBV3-1
clone_size: many
d_call: NA
j_call: TRBJ1-3
cdr3_aa: CASSQGRSSGNTIYF
cdr3_nt: TGTGCCAGCAGCCAAGGCAGGTCCTCTGGAAACACCATATATTTT